The text below deals with one T cell receptor beta chain. The CDR3 covers 15 residues. The V end was cut by 6 bases, the J end by 7 bases, with 19 bases between. Germline V gene data show CDR1 as MDHEN and CDR2 as SYDVKM. This specimen belongs to a study of blood T cell repertoires in COVID-19. In the study overall: Samples of COVID-19 (acute and convalescent) were obtained from the United States, Italy and Spain. T cells, B-cell-depleted T cells, or PBMCs provided the cDNA or gDNA that served as material.

Per the original data handling: Researchers report that nucleated cell counts were estimated from reference gene primer amplification. Generated by immunoSEQ multiplex PCR, the TCRdb table keeps only in-frame clones and is missing some. V and J calls plus clone size are reproduced from that table; the DNA served to infer D and trimming. The data contain under 300,000 clones, 84% of them seen just once; the ten biggest clones take up 4% to 4.5%. This chain links TRBV28 with TRBJ2-1, with D uncertain. This sequence originates from a man in his fifties or sixties with acute or convalescent COVID-19. Sequencing was carried out using peripheral blood. CDR3 nucleotides: TGTGCCAGCAGCCCGACATTGGATCAGAAGAATGAGCAGTTCTTC. Translation gives CASSPTLDQKNEQFF.